Given below is one T cell receptor (beta chain) in context. Its antigen is currently unknown. In germline, CDR1 is KGHDR, CDR2 SFDVKD. This CDR3 is built from 15 residues. This specimen comes from a study of monozygotic twins with inflammatory bowel disease. Study conclusions and caveats: In patient repertoires, differing immunosuppressive treatments may have added some variability. Repertoire similarity was not found to differ between concordant and discordant twins, possibly from limited power. IBD patients exhibited fewer clonotypes shared with other individuals than healthy twins, particularly with disease activity.

Generation of cDNA took place in eight separate reactions per sample. TCRdb reprocessed the 5' RACE reads; each CDR3 protein has one entry and no DNA is given. This sample's table has about 300,000 distinct CDR3 sequences. The sequence was collected from a human donor with ulcerative colitis or Crohn's disease, or a healthy co-twin of an affected twin (not recorded which). The chain has TRBV24-1 and TRBJ2-3; TCRdb names TRBD2, which stays unverified in the absence of DNA. Sequencing was done on a sample of blood. This chain's CDR3 is CATSDPGLLGDTQYF.